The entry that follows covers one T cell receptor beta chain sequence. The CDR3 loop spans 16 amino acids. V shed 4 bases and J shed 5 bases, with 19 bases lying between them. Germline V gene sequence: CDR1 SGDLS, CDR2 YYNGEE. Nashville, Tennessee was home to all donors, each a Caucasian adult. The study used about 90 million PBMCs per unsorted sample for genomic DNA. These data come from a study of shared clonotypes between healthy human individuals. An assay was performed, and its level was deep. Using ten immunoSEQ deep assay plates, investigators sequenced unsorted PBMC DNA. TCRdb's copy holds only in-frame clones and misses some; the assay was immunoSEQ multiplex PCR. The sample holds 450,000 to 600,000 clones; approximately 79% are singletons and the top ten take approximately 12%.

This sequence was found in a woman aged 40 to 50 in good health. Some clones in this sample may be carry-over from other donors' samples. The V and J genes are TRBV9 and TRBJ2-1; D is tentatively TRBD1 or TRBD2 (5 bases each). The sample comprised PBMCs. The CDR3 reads CASSSRGDLAHNEQFF. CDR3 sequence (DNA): TGTGCCAGCAGCTCAAGAGGGGACCTAGCCCACAATGAGCAGTTCTTC. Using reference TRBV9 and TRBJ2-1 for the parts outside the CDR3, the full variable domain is DSGVTQTPKHLITATGQRVTLRCSPRSGDLSVYWYQQSLDQGLQFLIQYYNGEERAKGNILERFSAQQFPDLHSELNLSSLELGDSALYFCASSSRGDLAHNEQFFGPGTRLTVL.